These T cell receptor beta chains were read from a single sample in a study of blood T cell repertoires in COVID-19. Method: immunoSEQ multiplex PCR; TCRdb's copy keeps in-frame clones and lacks some. In the table there are about 27,000 clones, 84% of which are singletons. The sample comprised peripheral blood. The receptors were gathered from an elderly woman with acute or convalescent COVID-19. Each CDR3 is given with its conserved first and last residue. Each record gives: J gene, V gene, clone size, D gene, CDR3 DNA, CDR3 protein. The D gene is left open where the match is weak. Part of the rows lack a size; the others show once, few, many or a class for expanded clones.

>TRBJ2-7|TRBV10-1|-|TRBD1
TGCGCCAGCAGTGATCAGGGACAGGGGGCGCGGGAGCAGTACTTC
CASSDQGQGAREQYF
>TRBJ1-2|TRBV27|-|TRBD1
TGTGCCAGCAGCTATAGCGGGACAGGGGGCGCGGGAGGCTACACCTTC
CASSYSGTGGAGGYTF
>TRBJ2-3|TRBV9|-|-
TGTGCCAGCAGCCTCGACTGGAGCACAGATACGCAGTATTTT
CASSLDWSTDTQYF
>TRBJ1-2|TRBV30|-|TRBD1
TGTGCCTGGAGTGTCCAGGGGGATGGCTACACCTTC
CAWSVQGDGYTF
>TRBJ2-5|TRBV18|-|-
TGTGCCAGCTCACCCCTCCAGGGAGAGACCCAGTACTTC
CASSPLQGETQYF
>TRBJ1-1|TRBV7-9|-|-
TGTGCCAGCAGCCGACCCGCGGAGGGTGAAGCTTTCTTT
CASSRPAEGEAFF
>TRBJ2-7|TRBV2|-|-
TGTGCCAGCAGGCTCCTAGGGGGCTCCTACGAGCAGTACTTC
CASRLLGGSYEQYF
>TRBJ2-1|TRBV4-2|-|-
TGTGCCAGCAGCCAAGAACGGGGGGCGGGCAATGAGCAGTTCTTC
CASSQERGAGNEQFF
>TRBJ1-2|TRBV24-1|-|-
TGTGCCACCAGTGATTTGCAAAGGACAGAATTCTATGGCTACACCTTC
CATSDLQRTEFYGYTF
>TRBJ1-1|TRBV19|few|-
TGTGCCAGTAGTATAGATTTCGGGAGGACTGAAGCTTTCTTT
CASSIDFGRTEAFF
>TRBJ1-1|TRBV7-9|-|-
TGTGCCAGCAGCCGAAGCGGACAGAGGAACACTGAAGCTTTCTTT
CASSRSGQRNTEAFF
>TRBJ1-2|TRBV9|-|-
TGTGCCAGCAGCATCGAACAGTTCCCCGCTTATGGCTACACCTTC
CASSIEQFPAYGYTF
>TRBJ2-3|TRBV18|once|TRBD2
TGTGCCAGCTCATCTCTAGCGGATTACACAGATACGCAGTATTTT
CASSSLADYTDTQYF
>TRBJ2-3|TRBV6-5|-|TRBD1
TGTGCCAGCAGTTACCGGGACAGGGGGCTGTATACGCAGTATTTT
CASSYRDRGLYTQYF
>TRBJ1-5|TRBV7-3|-|TRBD1
TGTGCCAGCAGCTTAATGAGTTCGGGGACAGGAGGCCCCCATTTTAATCAGCCCCAGCATTTT
CASSLMSSGTGGPHFNQPQHF
>TRBJ2-5|TRBV13|-|TRBD2
TGTGCCAGCAGCTGGGGGGAGGGCCAGGGAAAGACCCAGTACTTC
CASSWGEGQGKTQYF